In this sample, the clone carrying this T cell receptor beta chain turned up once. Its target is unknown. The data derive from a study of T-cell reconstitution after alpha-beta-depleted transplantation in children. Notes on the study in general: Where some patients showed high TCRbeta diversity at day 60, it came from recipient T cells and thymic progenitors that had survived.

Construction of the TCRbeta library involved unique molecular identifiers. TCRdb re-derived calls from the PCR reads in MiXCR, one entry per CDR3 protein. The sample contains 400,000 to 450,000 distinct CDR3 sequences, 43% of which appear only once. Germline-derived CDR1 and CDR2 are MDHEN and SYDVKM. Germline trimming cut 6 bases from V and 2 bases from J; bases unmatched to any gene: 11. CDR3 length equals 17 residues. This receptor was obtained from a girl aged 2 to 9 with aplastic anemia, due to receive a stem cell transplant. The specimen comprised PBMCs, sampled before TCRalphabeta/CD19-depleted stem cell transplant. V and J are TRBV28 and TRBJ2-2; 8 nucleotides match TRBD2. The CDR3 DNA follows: TGTGCCAGCAGCCACCGGGGCGGGGGGCGAAACACCGGGGAGCTGTTTTTT. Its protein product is CASSHRGGGRNTGELFF. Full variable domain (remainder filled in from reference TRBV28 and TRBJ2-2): DVKVTQSSRYLVKRTGEKVFLECVQDMDHENMFWYRQDPGLGLRLIYFSYDVKMKEKGDIPEGYSVSREKKERFSLILESASTNQTSMYLCASSHRGGGRNTGELFFGEGSRLTVL.